The TCR beta chain under discussion was sequenced for a study of beta chain features in type 1 diabetes. General study findings and limits: All four CD4+ subsets from Type 1 diabetes patients carried moderately but significantly shorter TCRB CDR3s.

Since all of the isolated RNA was reverse transcribed, expressed TCRB transcripts were what got sequenced. The protocol was immunoSEQ multiplex PCR, while the TCRdb copy is restricted to in-frame clones and leaves out a portion. In the table there are 150,000 to 190,000 clones, approximately 10% of which are singletons. Germline V gene lookup returns CDR1 LGHNA and CDR2 YNFKEQ. Deletions cut 8 bases from V and 4 bases from J, with 11 bases between. The CDR3 runs 13 residues. To note about this clone: What it recognizes is unknown.

The receptor was isolated from a man between 25 and 39 years old with type 1 diabetes. This rearrangement joins TRBV4-2 to TRBJ2-2; D remains ambiguous. The sample consisted of central memory CD4+ T cells from blood. The CDR3 bases are TGTGCCAGCCTCTACCGCGGCACCGGGGAGCTGTTTTTT. Translating gives CASLYRGTGELFF.